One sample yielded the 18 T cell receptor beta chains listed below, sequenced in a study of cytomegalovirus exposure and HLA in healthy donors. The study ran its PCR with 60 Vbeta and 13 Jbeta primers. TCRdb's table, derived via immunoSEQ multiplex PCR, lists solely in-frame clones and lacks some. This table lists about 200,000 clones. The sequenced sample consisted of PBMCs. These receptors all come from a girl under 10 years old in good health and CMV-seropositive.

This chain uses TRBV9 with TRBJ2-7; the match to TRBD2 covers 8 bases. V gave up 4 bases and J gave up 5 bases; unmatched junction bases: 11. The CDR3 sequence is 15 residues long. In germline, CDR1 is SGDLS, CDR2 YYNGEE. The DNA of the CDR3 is TGTGCCAGCAGCCCCCGAGCGGGAGAGTTCGACGAGCAGTACTTC. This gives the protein CASSPRAGEFDEQYF.

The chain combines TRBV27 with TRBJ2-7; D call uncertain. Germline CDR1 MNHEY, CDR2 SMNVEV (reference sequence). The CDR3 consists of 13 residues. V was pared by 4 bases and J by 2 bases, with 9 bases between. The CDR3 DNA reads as TGTGCCAGCAGTTCCCAGCGTCCCTACGAGCAGTACTTC. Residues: CASSSQRPYEQYF.

The CDR3 loop is CASRLAAGPNYGYTF. CDR3 sequence (DNA): TGTGCCAGCCGTTTAGCCGCGGGGCCTAACTATGGCTACACCTTC. The chain uses TRBV5-4 and TRBJ1-2; possibly TRBD1 for D (5 bases). This CDR3 comprises 15 residues. V was clipped by 7 bases and J by 0 bases, with 16 bases between them. CDR1 is SGHNT, CDR2 YYREEE, per germline (reference sequence). Together with reference TRBV5-4 and TRBJ1-2, the CDR3 gives the full variable domain: ETGVTQSPTHLIKTRGQQVTLRCSSQSGHNTVSWYQQALGQGPQFIFQYYREEENGRGNFPPRFSGLQFPNYSSELNVNALELDDSALYLCASRLAAGPNYGYTFGSGTRLTVV.

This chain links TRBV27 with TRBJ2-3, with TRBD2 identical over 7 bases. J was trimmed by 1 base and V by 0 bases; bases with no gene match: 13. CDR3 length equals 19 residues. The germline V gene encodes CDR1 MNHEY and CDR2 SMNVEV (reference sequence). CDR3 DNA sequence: TGTGCCAGCAGTTTATCGGGATGGGGGGGGAGAAGGCGCACAGATACGCAGTATTTT. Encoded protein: CASSLSGWGGRRRTDTQYF.

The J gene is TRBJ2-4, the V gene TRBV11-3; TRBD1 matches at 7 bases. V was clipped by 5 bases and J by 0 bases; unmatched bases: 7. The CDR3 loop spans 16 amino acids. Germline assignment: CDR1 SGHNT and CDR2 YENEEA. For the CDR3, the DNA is TGTGCCAGCAGCCCTGGGACAGCTCTAGCCAAAAACATTCAGTACTTC. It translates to CASSPGTALAKNIQYF.

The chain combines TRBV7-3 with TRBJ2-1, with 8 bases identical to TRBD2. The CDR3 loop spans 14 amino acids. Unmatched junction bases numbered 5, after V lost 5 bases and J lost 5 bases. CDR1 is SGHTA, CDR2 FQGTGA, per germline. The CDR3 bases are TGTGCCAGCAGCCCCGGACTAGCCGACAATGAGCAGTTCTTC. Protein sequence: CASSPGLADNEQFF.

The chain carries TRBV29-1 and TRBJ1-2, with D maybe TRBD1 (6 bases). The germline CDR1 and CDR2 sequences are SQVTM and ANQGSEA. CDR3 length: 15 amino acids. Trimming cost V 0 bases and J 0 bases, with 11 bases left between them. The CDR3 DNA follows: TGCAGCGTTGAAGAGTCCGACAGGACTAACTATGGCTACACCTTC. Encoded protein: CSVEESDRTNYGYTF.

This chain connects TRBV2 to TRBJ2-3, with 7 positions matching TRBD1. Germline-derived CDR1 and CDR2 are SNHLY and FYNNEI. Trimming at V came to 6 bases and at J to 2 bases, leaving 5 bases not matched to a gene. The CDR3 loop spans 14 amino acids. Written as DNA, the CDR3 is TGTGCCAGCAGCCCCGGGACAGTCACAGATACGCAGTATTTT. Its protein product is CASSPGTVTDTQYF.

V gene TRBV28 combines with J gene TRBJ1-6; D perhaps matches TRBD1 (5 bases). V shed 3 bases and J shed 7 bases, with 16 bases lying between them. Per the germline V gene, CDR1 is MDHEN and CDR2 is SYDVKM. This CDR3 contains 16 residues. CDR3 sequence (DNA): TGTGCCAGCAGTTTGGTGTCAGGGAAAGGCAATTCACCCCTCCACTTT. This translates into CASSLVSGKGNSPLHF.

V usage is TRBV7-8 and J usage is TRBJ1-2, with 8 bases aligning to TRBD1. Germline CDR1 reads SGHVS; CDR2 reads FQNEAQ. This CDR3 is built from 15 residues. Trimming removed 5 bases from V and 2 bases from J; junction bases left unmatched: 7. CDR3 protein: CASSQGQGENYGYTF. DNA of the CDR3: TGTGCCAGCAGCCAAGGACAGGGCGAAAACTATGGCTACACCTTC.

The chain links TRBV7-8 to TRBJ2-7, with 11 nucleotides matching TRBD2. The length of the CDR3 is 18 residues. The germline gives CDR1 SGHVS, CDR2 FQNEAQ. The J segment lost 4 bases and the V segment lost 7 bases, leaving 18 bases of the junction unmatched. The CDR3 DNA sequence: TGTGCCAGCACATTAGCGGGGGGCCTAGCGGGAGGCCTTTACGAGCAGTACTTC. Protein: CASTLAGGLAGGLYEQYF.

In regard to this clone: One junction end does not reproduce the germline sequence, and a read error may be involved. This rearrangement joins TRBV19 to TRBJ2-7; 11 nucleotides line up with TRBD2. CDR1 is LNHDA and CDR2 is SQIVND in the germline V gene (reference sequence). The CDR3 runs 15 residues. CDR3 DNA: TGTGTCAGTACCCTAATAACTAGCGGGAGTTACGAGCAGTACTTC. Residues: CVSTLITSGSYEQYF.

The CDR3 reads CAISFPGQGINEQFF. The DNA of the CDR3 is TGTGCCATCAGTTTTCCGGGACAGGGTATCAATGAGCAGTTCTTC. The chain is built from TRBV10-3 and TRBJ2-1; 9 bases match TRBD1. CDR3 length: 15 amino acids. Germline V gives CDR1 ENHRY, CDR2 SYGVKD. Trimming removed 5 bases from V and 6 bases from J; junction bases left unmatched: 8.

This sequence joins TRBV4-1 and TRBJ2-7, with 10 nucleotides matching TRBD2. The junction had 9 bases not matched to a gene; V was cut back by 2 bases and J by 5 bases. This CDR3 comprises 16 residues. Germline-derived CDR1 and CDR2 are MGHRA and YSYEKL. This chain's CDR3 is CASSQLLAGVSHEQYF. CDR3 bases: TGCGCCAGCAGCCAACTTCTAGCGGGAGTATCCCACGAGCAGTACTTC.

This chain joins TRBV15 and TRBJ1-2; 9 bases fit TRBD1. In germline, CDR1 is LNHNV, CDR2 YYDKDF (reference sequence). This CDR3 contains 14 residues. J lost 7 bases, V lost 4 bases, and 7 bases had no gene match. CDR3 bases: TGTGCCACCAGCACGGGACAGGGCTTCGTTGGCTACACCTTC. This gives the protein CATSTGQGFVGYTF.

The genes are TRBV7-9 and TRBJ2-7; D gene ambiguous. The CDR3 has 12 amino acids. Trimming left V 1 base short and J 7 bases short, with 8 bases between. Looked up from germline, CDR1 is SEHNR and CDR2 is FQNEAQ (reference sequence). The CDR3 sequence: CASSLGWREQYF. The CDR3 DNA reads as TGTGCCAGCAGCTTAGGGTGGCGGGAGCAGTACTTC.

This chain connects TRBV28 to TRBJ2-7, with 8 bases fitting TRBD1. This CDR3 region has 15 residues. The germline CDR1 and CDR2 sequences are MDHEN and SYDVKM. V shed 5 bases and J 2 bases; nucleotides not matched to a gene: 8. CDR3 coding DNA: TGTGCCAGCAGTCCTTTGGACAGGGAGACCTACGAGCAGTACTTC. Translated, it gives CASSPLDRETYEQYF.

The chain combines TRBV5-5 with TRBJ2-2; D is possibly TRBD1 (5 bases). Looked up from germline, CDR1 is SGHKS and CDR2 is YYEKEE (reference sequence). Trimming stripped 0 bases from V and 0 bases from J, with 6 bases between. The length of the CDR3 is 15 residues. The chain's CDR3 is CASSLVGANTGELFF. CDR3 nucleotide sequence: TGTGCCAGCAGCTTGGTAGGGGCGAACACCGGGGAGCTGTTTTTT.